This record looks at one T cell receptor (beta chain) sequence and its context. Its recognized antigen is unknown. Per-nucleotide qualities are absent, and no much larger clonotype sits a single base away. V lost 2 bases and J lost 0 bases; the stretch between them is 5 bases long. The CDR3 numbers 12 residues from cysteine through phenylalanine. Of all the DNA, just the CDR3 is kept, 36 bases in frame from base 1. In the germline V gene (reference sequence), CDR1 corresponds to GTSNPN and CDR2 to SVGIG. This sample is drawn from a study of siplizumab effects on memory and regulatory T cells (dated by TCRdb to 2018 to 2020). Concerning the study at large: The study examined how the anti-CD2 antibody siplizumab affects alloreactive T-cell subsets in allogeneic mixed lymphocyte reactions built from human PBMCs.

Sorted unstimulated T cells and proliferating T cells recovered from mixed lymphocyte reactions underwent TCRbeta CDR3 sequencing. Fresh whole blood from 9 to 10 HLA-typed healthy donors served as the source for isolating PBMCs. To map where alloreactive clones came from, CD4+ non-regulatory T cells in the unstimulated state were FACS-sorted. Libraries were prepared through the immunoSEQ multiplex PCR assay. Each sample had 90,000 to 100,000 TCR templates assayed by the deep sequencing platform. Genomic DNA extracted from sorted T cells was used for TCRbeta CDR3 sequencing. Concerning the study's data processing: Clonal analysis of TCRbeta CDR3 data was done in the R programming language. Alloreactive CD4+ and CD8+ clones were identified by comparing unstimulated samples to CFSE-low samples taken after the reaction. By matching sequences to the repertoires of sorted unstimulated Treg and non-Treg cells, each alloreactive CD4+ clone was assigned a regulatory or non-regulatory origin. This immuneACCESS table, as held by TCRdb, lists in-frame sequences with V and J called but not all clones. Of the missing ones, under half trace to an unresolved V gene in checked studies; the others have no known cause. Clone size and the V and J calls come from that table; the DNA yielded D and trimming. Present in this sample are about 120,000 clones, 94% of which were seen just once. The ten largest clones capture 1.5% to 2% of the sample.

General study outcomes and caveats: Unstimulated naive T cells appeared more diverse than memory T cells, and naive cells seemed to contribute substantially to the alloresponse. Siplizumab significantly reduced the cumulative frequency of alloreactive sequences traceable to unstimulated CD4+ memory T cells. Whether proliferating Tregs from siplizumab cultures actually had suppressive function was not functionally confirmed. Sequences below about 10^-5 frequency were poorly captured, so only a minor fraction of alloreactive clones could be mapped to unstimulated subsets. Of the alloreactive CD4+ clones that could be mapped, the Treg-derived share averaged almost 70% with siplizumab compared with roughly 27% in control reactions. A naive or memory phenotype could not be assigned to roughly 80-97% of proliferating CD4+ or CD8+ clones.

The sequencing input was non-Treg CD4+ T cells sorted from blood. The label giving this sample's cell subset or site can be read as: FACS-sorted unstimulated CD4+ non-regulatory T cells. This sequence originates from a human donor in good health. The V gene is TRBV30 and the J gene is TRBJ2-7; TRBD2 is possibly the D segment (5 matching bases). The CDR3 protein: CAWSRDSYEQYF. The DNA is TGTGCCTGGAGTCGGGACTCCTACGAGCAGTACTTC.